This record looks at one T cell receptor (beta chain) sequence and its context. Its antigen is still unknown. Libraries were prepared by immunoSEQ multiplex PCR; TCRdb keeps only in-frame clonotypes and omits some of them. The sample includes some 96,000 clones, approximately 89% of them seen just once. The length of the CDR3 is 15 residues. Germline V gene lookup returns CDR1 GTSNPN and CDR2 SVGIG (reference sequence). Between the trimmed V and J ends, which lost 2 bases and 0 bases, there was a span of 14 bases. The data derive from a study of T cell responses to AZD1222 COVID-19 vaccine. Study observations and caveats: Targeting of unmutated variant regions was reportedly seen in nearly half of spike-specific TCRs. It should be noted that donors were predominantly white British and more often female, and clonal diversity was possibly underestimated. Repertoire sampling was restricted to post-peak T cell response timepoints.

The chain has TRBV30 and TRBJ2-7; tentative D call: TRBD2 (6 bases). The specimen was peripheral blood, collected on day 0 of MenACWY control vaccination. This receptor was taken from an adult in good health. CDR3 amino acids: CAWSKKTRGSYEQYF. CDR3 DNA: TGTGCCTGGAGTAAGAAGACTAGGGGCTCCTACGAGCAGTACTTC.